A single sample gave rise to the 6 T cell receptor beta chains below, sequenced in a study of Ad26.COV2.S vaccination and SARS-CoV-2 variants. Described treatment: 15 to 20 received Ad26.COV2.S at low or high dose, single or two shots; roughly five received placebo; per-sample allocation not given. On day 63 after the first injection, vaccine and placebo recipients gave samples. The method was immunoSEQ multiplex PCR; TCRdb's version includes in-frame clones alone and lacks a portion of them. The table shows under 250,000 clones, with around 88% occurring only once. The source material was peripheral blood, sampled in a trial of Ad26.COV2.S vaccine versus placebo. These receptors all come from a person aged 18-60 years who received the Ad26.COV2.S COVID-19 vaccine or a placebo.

CDR3 DNA sequence: TGTGCCAGCAGCTTAGGGCTCAATCAGCCCCAGCATTTT. Residues: CASSLGLNQPQHF. The chain couples TRBV11-2 to TRBJ1-5; no firm D call. Trimming left V 1 base short and J 3 bases short, with 4 bases between. This CDR3 region has 13 residues. CDR1 and CDR2 from the germline V gene are SGHAT and FQNNGV.

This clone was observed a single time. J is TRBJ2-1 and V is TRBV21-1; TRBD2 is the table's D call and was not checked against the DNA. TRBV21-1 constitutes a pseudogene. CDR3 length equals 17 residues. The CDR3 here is CASPSSGRAFTGTEQFF. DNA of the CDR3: TGTGCCAGCCCATCTAGCGGGAGGGCCTTCACAGGTACTGAGCAGTTCTTC.

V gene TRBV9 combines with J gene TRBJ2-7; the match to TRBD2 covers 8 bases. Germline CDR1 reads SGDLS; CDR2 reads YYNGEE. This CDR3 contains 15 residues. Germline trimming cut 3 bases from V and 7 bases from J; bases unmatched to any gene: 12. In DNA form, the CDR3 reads TGTGCCAGCAGCGCCCCAGGGCGGGGGGTTGAAGAGCAGTACTTC. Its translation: CASSAPGRGVEEQYF. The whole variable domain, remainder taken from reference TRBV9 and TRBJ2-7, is DSGVTQTPKHLITATGQRVTLRCSPRSGDLSVYWYQQSLDQGLQFLIQYYNGEERAKGNILERFSAQQFPDLHSELNLSSLELGDSALYFCASSAPGRGVEEQYFGPGTRLTVT.

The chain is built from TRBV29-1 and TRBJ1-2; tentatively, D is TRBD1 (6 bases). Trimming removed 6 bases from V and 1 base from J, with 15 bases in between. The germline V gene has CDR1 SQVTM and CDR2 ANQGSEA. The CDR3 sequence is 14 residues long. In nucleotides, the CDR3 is TGCAGCGTGGCCAAAGGGGGGCTTAACTATGGCTACACCTTC. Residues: CSVAKGGLNYGYTF.

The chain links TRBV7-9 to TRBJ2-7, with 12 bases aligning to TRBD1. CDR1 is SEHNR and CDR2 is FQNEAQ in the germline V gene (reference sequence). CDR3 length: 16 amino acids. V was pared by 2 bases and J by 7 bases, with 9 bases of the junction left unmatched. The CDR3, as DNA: TGTGCCAGCAGCTTACGCTTCGGGGACAGGGGGCAAGAGCAGTACTTC. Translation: CASSLRFGDRGQEQYF.

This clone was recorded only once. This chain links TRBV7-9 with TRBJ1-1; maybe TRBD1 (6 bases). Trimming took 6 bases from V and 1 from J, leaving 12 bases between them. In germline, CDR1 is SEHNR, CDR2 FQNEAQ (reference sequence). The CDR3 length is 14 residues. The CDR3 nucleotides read TGTGCCAGCAGTTCCCAGGGGCCGAACACTGAAGCTTTCTTT. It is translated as CASSSQGPNTEAFF. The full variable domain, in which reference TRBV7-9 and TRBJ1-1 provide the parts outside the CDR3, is DTGVSQNPRHKITKRGQNVTFRCDPISEHNRLYWYRQTLGQGPEFLTYFQNEAQLEKSRLLSDRFSAERPKGSFSTLEIQRTEQGDSAMYLCASSSQGPNTEAFFGQGTRLTVV.